The rows below give T cell receptor beta chains drawn from one sample of a study of cytomegalovirus exposure and HLA in healthy donors. Repertoires were generated with immunoSEQ multiplex PCR, while TCRdb's copy carries only in-frame clones and drops some. The sample consists of over 100,000 clones, 73% of them appearing once. Source material: PBMCs. All receptors derive from a woman in her twenties or thirties in good health and CMV-seronegative. Each CDR3 is given with its conserved first and last residue. D genes are given only for firm matches. Not every row has a clone size; where given, it reads once, few, many or a size class.

j_gene	d_gene	v_gene	abundance	CDR3aa	CDR3nt
TRBJ2-1	.	TRBV7-3	.	CASSTQAGAWNEQFF	TGTGCCAGCAGCACCCAGGCGGGGGCGTGGAATGAGCAGTTCTTC
TRBJ2-1	.	TRBV5-1	.	CASSLGSGSEYNEQFF	TGCGCCAGCAGCTTGGGGAGCGGGTCGGAGTACAATGAGCAGTTCTTC
TRBJ1-1	.	TRBV7-6	.	CASSLDRDTEAFF	TGTGCCAGCAGCTTAGACAGGGACACTGAAGCTTTCTTT
TRBJ1-1	.	TRBV2	.	CASSDQGNTEAFF	TGTGCCAGCAGTGACCAGGGAAACACTGAAGCTTTCTTT
TRBJ1-1	TRBD1	TRBV7-9	few	CASSVDRGNTEAFF	TGTGCCAGCAGTGTGGACAGGGGAAACACTGAAGCTTTCTTT
TRBJ1-1	.	TRBV27	.	CASRPGAWNTEAFF	TGTGCCAGCAGACCAGGGGCGTGGAACACTGAAGCTTTCTTT
TRBJ2-5	.	TRBV5-4	.	CASSQGSQETQYF	TGTGCCAGCAGCCAGGGGTCACAAGAGACCCAGTACTTC
TRBJ2-1	TRBD2	TRBV5-1	.	CASSLGLAGVEQFF	TGCGCCAGCAGCTTGGGGCTAGCGGGGGTTGAGCAGTTCTTC
TRBJ1-1	.	TRBV7-9	.	CASSSGHVSTEAFF	TGTGCCAGCAGCTCCGGACACGTTTCCACTGAAGCTTTCTTT
TRBJ1-5	TRBD1	TRBV6-4	.	CASRGRQGGQPQHF	TGTGCCAGCAGAGGGAGACAGGGTGGTCAGCCCCAGCATTTT
TRBJ1-3	TRBD1	TRBV5-1	once	CASSLDDRAFSGNTIYF	TGCGCCAGCAGCTTGGACGACAGGGCATTCTCTGGAAACACCATATATTTT
TRBJ2-1	.	TRBV4-3	.	CASSQDPGLDNEQFF	TGCGCCAGCAGCCAAGACCCCGGTTTAGACAATGAGCAGTTCTTC
TRBJ1-5	.	TRBV28	.	CASTGGDRSNQPQHF	TGTGCCAGCACGGGGGGCGACAGGAGCAATCAGCCCCAGCATTTT
TRBJ2-7	TRBD2	TRBV6-5	.	CASSYPGLAGTYEQYF	TGTGCCAGCAGTTATCCCGGACTAGCGGGGACCTACGAGCAGTACTTC
TRBJ1-1	TRBD1	TRBV9	.	CASSVLSGTVLLF	TGTGCCAGCAGCGTTCTCTCGGGGACAGTTCTCCTATTT
TRBJ1-3	TRBD1	TRBV12-5	.	CASGTQTGLTGNTIYF	TGTGCTAGTGGTACGCAGACAGGGCTGACTGGAAACACCATATATTTT
TRBJ2-3	.	TRBV14	.	CASSHLPGEADTQYF	TGTGCCAGCAGCCACCTTCCCGGGGAAGCAGATACGCAGTATTTT
TRBJ1-5	TRBD1	TRBV6-1	.	CASTWDRLNQPQHF	TGTGCCAGCACCTGGGACAGACTTAATCAGCCCCAGCATTTT
TRBJ2-1	TRBD2	TRBV6-6	.	CASSYPVGGTYNEQFF	TGTGCCAGCAGTTACCCGGTCGGGGGGACCTACAATGAGCAGTTCTTC
TRBJ2-1	.	TRBV6-1	.	CASTEGRFNEQFF	TGTGCCAGCACCGAGGGTAGGTTTAATGAGCAGTTCTTC
TRBJ1-1	.	TRBV18	.	CASSPRQKNTEAFF	TGTGCCAGCTCACCGCGACAGAAGAACACTGAAGCTTTCTTT
TRBJ2-1	TRBD2	TRBV6-1	.	CASSGFRPGTSDYNEQFF	TGTGCCAGCAGTGGGTTCAGGCCCGGGACTAGCGACTACAATGAGCAGTTCTTC
TRBJ1-3	TRBD1	TRBV18	.	CASSPGDRGDTIYF	TGTGCCAGCTCACCAGGAGACAGGGGTGACACCATATATTTT
TRBJ2-7	.	TRBV28	.	CASSLRVSPYEQYF	TGTGCCAGCAGTTTACGTGTCAGTCCCTACGAGCAGTACTTC
TRBJ2-2	TRBD2	TRBV7-6	once	CASTAGGGTGELFF	TGTGCCAGCACAGCGGGGGGTGGTACCGGGGAGCTGTTTTTT
TRBJ1-1	TRBD1	TRBV7-9	.	CASSLGTGDTEAFF	TGTGCCAGCAGCTTAGGGACAGGGGACACTGAAGCTTTCTTT
TRBJ1-2	TRBD1	TRBV4-1	.	CASSQERTGVSGYTF	TGCGCCAGCAGCCAAGAGAGGACAGGGGTAAGCGGCTACACCTTC
TRBJ1-1	.	TRBV29-1	.	CSVARRNTEAFF	TGCAGCGTTGCACGGAGAAACACTGAAGCTTTCTTT
TRBJ2-7	.	TRBV30	.	CAFHRHTEQYF	TGTGCCTTCCACCGTCACACCGAGCAGTACTTC
TRBJ1-1	.	TRBV10-3	few	CAIRGGNGGSLNTEAFF	TGTGCCATCAGGGGGGGGAATGGGGGATCTCTGAACACTGAAGCTTTCTTT
TRBJ1-2	.	TRBV7-2	.	CASSLARGNYGYTF	TGTGCCAGCAGCTTAGCAAGGGGGAACTATGGCTACACCTTC
TRBJ2-7	.	TRBV6-1	.	CASSEQALEQYF	TGTGCCAGCAGTGAACAAGCGCTCGAGCAGTACTTC
TRBJ1-5	.	TRBV6-5	few	CASSNSYNQPQHF	TGTGCCAGCAGCAACAGCTACAATCAGCCCCAGCATTTT
TRBJ1-4	TRBD1	TRBV6-1	.	CASSEAWTGGRVGKLFF	TGTGCCAGCAGTGAAGCATGGACAGGCGGCCGGGTAGGAAAACTGTTTTTT
TRBJ1-1	TRBD1	TRBV10-3	few	CAIRKDRETEAFF	TGTGCCATCAGAAAGGACAGGGAGACTGAAGCTTTCTTT
TRBJ1-4	.	TRBV15	.	CATRTGSGEKLFF	TGTGCCACCCGTACAGGGTCGGGGGAAAAACTGTTTTTT
TRBJ2-2	.	TRBV6-5	.	CASSSRRVTGELFF	TGTGCCAGCAGTTCCAGGAGGGTCACCGGGGAGCTGTTTTTT
TRBJ2-2	.	TRBV15	.	CATSRGTRLEGRAGELFF	TGTGCCACCAGCAGAGGGACCCGACTAGAAGGCAGAGCCGGGGAGCTGTTTTTT
TRBJ2-5	.	TRBV6-5	.	CASKDYSDETQYF	TGTGCCAGCAAAGATTACAGTGACGAGACCCAGTACTTC
TRBJ1-1	.	TRBV28	.	CASSTQTGQNTEAFF	TGTGCCAGCAGTACCCAGACAGGACAGAACACTGAAGCTTTCTTT
TRBJ1-1	.	TRBV2	.	CASSEILRAFF	TGTGCCAGCAGCGAGATACTCCGTGCTTTCTTT
TRBJ1-2	TRBD1	TRBV19	.	CASSLLGQGQANYGYTF	TGTGCCAGTAGTCTCCTGGGTCAAGGACAGGCGAACTATGGCTACACCTTC
TRBJ1-1	.	TRBV6-1	once	CASLKGQGYDTEAFF	TGTGCCAGCCTGAAGGGGCAGGGCTATGACACTGAAGCTTTCTTT
TRBJ1-1	.	TRBV7-9	.	CASSYPSGGGAFF	TGTGCCAGCAGCTACCCGTCCGGGGGAGGAGCTTTCTTT
TRBJ2-3	.	TRBV5-1	.	CASSLGWGADTQYF	TGCGCCAGCAGCTTGGGGTGGGGAGCAGATACGCAGTATTTT
TRBJ1-2	.	TRBV6-1	once	CASQRTVANYGYTF	TGTGCCAGCCAAAGAACAGTAGCTAACTATGGCTACACCTTC
TRBJ2-3	.	TRBV9	.	CAGQGGSGDTQYF	TGTGCCGGCCAGGGGGGCTCGGGAGATACGCAGTATTTT
TRBJ1-5	.	TRBV5-5	.	CASSLGDQPQHF	TGTGCCAGCAGCTTAGGGGATCAGCCCCAGCATTTT
TRBJ2-7	TRBD1	TRBV5-1	.	CASSEPGTGRYEQYF	TGCGCCAGCAGCGAGCCGGGGACAGGGAGGTACGAGCAGTACTTC
TRBJ2-7	.	TRBV19	.	CASSIGTPGSYEQYF	TGTGCCAGTAGTATAGGGACACCCGGATCCTACGAGCAGTACTTC
TRBJ1-4	.	TRBV10-3	.	CATSWGGLGTNEKLFF	TGTGCCACCAGCTGGGGGGGATTAGGGACTAATGAAAAACTGTTTTTT
TRBJ2-4	.	TRBV4-3	.	CASSPTLWQGGIQYF	TGCGCCAGCAGCCCTACGTTATGGCAGGGAGGCATTCAGTACTTC
TRBJ2-1	TRBD1	TRBV27	few	CASSLSTSRQGKQFF	TGTGCCAGCAGTTTATCGACCTCAAGACAGGGAAAGCAGTTCTTC